The 2 T cell receptor beta chains below come from one sample, sequenced in a study of radiotherapy plus CTLA-4 blockade in lung cancer. Generated by immunoSEQ multiplex PCR, the TCRdb table keeps only in-frame clones and is missing some. The table has some 50,000 clones, approximately 79% seen once; the top ten hold 2.5% to 3.5%. Sequenced material: peripheral blood, taken from a patient treated with radiotherapy plus ipilimumab. The receptors stem from a human donor with non-small cell lung cancer who had a partial response to radiotherapy plus ipilimumab.

The CDR3 spells CASSSGLSSYNEQFF. As DNA, the CDR3 is TGTGCCAGCAGCTCAGGGCTGAGCTCCTACAATGAGCAGTTCTTC. V and J are TRBV7-9 and TRBJ2-1; maybe TRBD1 (5 bases). The CDR3 has 15 amino acids. CDR1 and CDR2 from the germline V gene are SEHNR and FQNEAQ (reference sequence). The V gene lost 4 bases and the J gene lost 0 bases, with 10 bases spanning the gap.

The chain is built from TRBV5-1 and TRBJ2-7; 9 positions match TRBD1. The germline CDR1 and CDR2 sequences are SGHRS and YFSETQ. V was clipped by 5 bases and J by 4 bases; unmatched bases: 7. CDR3 size: 14 residues. The CDR3 sequence is CASSVGTGRYEQYF. Written as DNA, the CDR3 is TGCGCCAGCAGTGTCGGGACAGGGAGGTACGAGCAGTACTTC.